The clone carrying this T cell receptor beta chain occurred once. This sample was included in a study of cytomegalovirus exposure and HLA in healthy donors. The germline CDR1 and CDR2 sequences are MGHRA and YSYEKL. The CDR3 has 16 amino acids. Trimming stripped 0 bases from V and 5 bases from J, with 13 bases between. Sequencing was performed with immunoSEQ multiplex PCR; in TCRdb, only in-frame clones are kept and a portion is missing. The sample records about 95,000 clones, 85% being singletons. The J gene is TRBJ2-2, the V gene TRBV4-1; D perhaps matches TRBD2 (5 bases). This receptor was obtained from a man between 18 and 35 years old in good health and CMV-seropositive. Sequenced sample: PBMCs. As DNA, the CDR3 is TGCGCCAGCAGCCAAGATACGGGGATTGGGACCGGGGAGCTGTTTTTT. Amino acids: CASSQDTGIGTGELFF.